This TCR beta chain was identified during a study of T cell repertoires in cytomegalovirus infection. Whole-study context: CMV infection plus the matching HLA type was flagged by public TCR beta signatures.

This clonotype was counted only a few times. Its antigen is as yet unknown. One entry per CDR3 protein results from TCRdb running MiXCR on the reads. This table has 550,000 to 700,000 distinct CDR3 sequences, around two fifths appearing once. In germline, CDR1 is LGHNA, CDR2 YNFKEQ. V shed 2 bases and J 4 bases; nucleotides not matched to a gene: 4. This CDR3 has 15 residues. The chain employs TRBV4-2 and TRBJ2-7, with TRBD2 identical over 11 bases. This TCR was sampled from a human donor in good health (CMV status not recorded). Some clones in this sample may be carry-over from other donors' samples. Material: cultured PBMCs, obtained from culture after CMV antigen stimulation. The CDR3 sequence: CASSQLAGGKYEQYF. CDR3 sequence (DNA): TGTGCCAGCAGCCAACTAGCGGGGGGAAAGTACGAGCAGTACTTC.